The clone carrying this T cell receptor (beta chain) was detected only a few times. Its matching antigen is unknown. The V gene's germline CDR1 is DFQATT and CDR2 SNEGSKA (reference sequence). The CDR3 sequence is 12 residues long. The V end lost 8 bases, the J end lost 2 bases, and 12 bases lay between the germline ends. The data are from a study of T cells after yellow fever vaccination. The study's findings and limits: Peaking on day 5 versus 15, the secondary response was faster but weaker. Most clones from primary vaccination resurfaced after the booster (96% CD4, about 91% CD8).

TCR cDNA was made by 5'RACE template switching, adding a universal primer site and UMIs. TCRdb independently ran MiXCR on the 5' RACE reads; one entry per CDR3 protein. This sample has around 340,000 distinct CDR3 sequences, with roughly 8.7% found just once. This TCR derives from a man younger than 30 who received the YFV17D yellow fever vaccine. The material sequenced was PBMCs, taken on the day of the first yellow fever vaccination. The V call is TRBV20-1, the J call TRBJ1-2; D ambiguous. The CDR3 sequence: CSTFKANYGYTF. CDR3 nucleotide sequence: TGCAGTACCTTTAAGGCCAACTATGGCTACACCTTC.